Sequencing of this TCR beta chain was carried out in a study of blood T cell repertoires in COVID-19 (dated by TCRdb to the early 2020s). Study-level background: Samples covering the acute and convalescent phases of COVID-19 were provided by collaborators in the United States, Italy and Spain. The prospective study material was composed of cDNA or gDNA derived from T cells, B-cell-depleted T cells, or PBMCs. The dataset comprised deeply sampled blood TCRbeta repertoires from subjects exposed to, actively infected with, or recovered from COVID-19. A freely available public database, intended as a resource for researchers studying the immune response to SARS-CoV-2, is where the repertoires were released. Samples came from the ongoing ImmuneRACE study (first 160 participants) plus 1,254 subjects from 6 global collaborators. A de-identified subject ID, COVID-19 status, age in years and sex were almost always included in the sample metadata. HLA class I and class II types, where available, came from metadata supplied by the sample provider rather than from assay-based typing.

TCRbeta CDR3 regions were amplified from genomic DNA using the immunoSEQ Assay, a bias-controlled multiplex PCR. As for the authors' bioinformatics: Nucleated cell counts per sample were estimated from amplification of reference gene primers within the assay. To quantify the absolute abundance of each unique TCRbeta CDR3 rearrangement, sequence reads were collapsed and filtered. For each sample, productive Simpson clonality was calculated by taking the square root of Simpson's diversity index across productive rearrangements. In TCRdb, the immuneACCESS table is reduced to in-frame sequences with V and J assigned. These tables do not hold every clone; where another copy was compared, an unresolved V gene accounts for under half, and the others remain unexplained. V and J calls and clone size come straight from that table; D and trimming were deduced from the DNA. This sample gives about 120,000 clones in total; over 75% of them show up just once. Around 2.5% of the sample is held by the ten biggest clonotypes.

Remarks on this clone: Its antigen remains undetermined. Within one base of it there is no much larger clone, and no base qualities were kept.

Each collaborating institution followed its own protocols to collect whole blood in K2EDTA tubes. For TCRbeta analysis, collaborators shipped samples in one of three forms: frozen whole blood, isolated PBMCs, or DNA extracted from either of those sample types. The germline V gene yields MDHEN for CDR1 and SYDVKM for CDR2. The CDR3 goes from the cysteine to the phenylalanine over 13 residues. The retained sequence is limited to the CDR3, 39 bases, with the frame set at the first base. Deletion took 3 bases off V and 5 bases off J, with a span of 10 bases between the germline ends. What the authors observed across the whole study: The amount of clinical and demographic metadata varied by source and participant and was provided uncurated.

This sequence was found in a man in his fifties or sixties with acute or convalescent COVID-19. The sample consisted of peripheral blood. Rearrangement joined TRBV28 to TRBJ1-1; no confident D gene assignment can be made. CDR3 loop: CASSFRRGTEAFF. The nucleotides are TGTGCCAGCAGTTTCAGAAGAGGAACTGAAGCTTTCTTT.